This T cell receptor beta chain is from a study of cytomegalovirus exposure and HLA in healthy donors. This clone was counted only a few times. Germline CDR1 GTSNPN, CDR2 SVGIG (reference sequence). The CDR3 contains 13 residues. The germline V and J ends were trimmed by 2 bases and 8 bases, with 15 bases remaining between them. It was with 60 Vbeta and 13 Jbeta primers that the PCR ran. Assay: immunoSEQ multiplex PCR; the TCRdb copy retains only in-frame clones and omits some. The sample lists roughly 120,000 clones; roughly three quarters were seen once. The genes are TRBV30 and TRBJ1-1; D perhaps matches TRBD1 (6 bases). Sequenced sample: PBMCs. The source is a woman between 18 and 29 years old in good health and CMV-seropositive. In nucleotides, the CDR3 is TGTGCCTGGAGTCAAACACCGACAGGAGAAGCTTTCTTT. This sequence encodes CAWSQTPTGEAFF.